A single sample is the source of the 22 T cell receptor beta chains below, sequenced in a study of T cell changes during pregnancy in multiple sclerosis. Libraries were prepared by immunoSEQ multiplex PCR; TCRdb keeps only in-frame clonotypes and omits some of them. The sample carries around 15,000 clones, around 82% recorded once. The sequencing used CD8+ T cells from peripheral blood mononuclear cells, collected in the third trimester of pregnancy. The receptors were sampled from a female donor in good health, enrolled as a control in a pregnancy study.

V is TRBV9 and J is TRBJ1-5, with a possible D match to TRBD1 (6 bases). V lost 3 bases and J lost 5, with 18 bases in between. Per germline, CDR1 SGDLS and CDR2 YYNGEE. The CDR3 length is 16 residues. The CDR3 DNA reads TGTGCCAGCAGCGGGCCGGGAGCGGGGGCTGATCAGCCCCAGCATTTT. Amino acid sequence: CASSGPGAGADQPQHF.

The CDR3 DNA reads as TGTGCCAGCAGCCTCGAACAGGGTCTTATTGATGGCTACACCTTC. Translated: CASSLEQGLIDGYTF. The chain joins TRBV14 to TRBJ1-2, with D possibly TRBD1 on 6 matching bases. The CDR3 covers 15 residues. CDR1 and CDR2 (germline): SGHDN, FVKESK. The V and J ends lost 4 bases and 6 bases respectively, with 18 bases between them.

The chain links TRBV7-9 to TRBJ1-1, with D perhaps TRBD1 (6 bases). Germline-derived CDR1 and CDR2 are SEHNR and FQNEAQ (reference sequence). Trimming removed 5 bases from V and 1 base from J, with 8 bases in between. The length of the CDR3 is 13 residues. CDR3 amino acids: CASSQGQNTEAFF. The CDR3 nucleotides read TGTGCCAGCAGCCAGGGACAGAACACTGAAGCTTTCTTT.

This clone was observed a few times. The CDR3 protein is CASSEYRVNTEAFF. For the CDR3, the DNA is TGTGCCAGCAGTGAATATCGAGTGAACACTGAAGCTTTCTTT. The chain combines TRBV25-1 with TRBJ1-1; no clear D. Looked up from germline, CDR1 is MGHDK and CDR2 is SYGVNS. CDR3 length: 14 residues. V was clipped by 0 bases and J by 0 bases, with 5 bases between them.

V usage is TRBV6-1 and J usage is TRBJ1-5; D uncertain. The CDR3 spans 13 residues. Germline-derived CDR1 and CDR2 are MNHNS and SASEGT. V gave up 10 bases and J gave up 4 bases, with 14 bases separating them. DNA of the CDR3: TGTGCCACCCAAGTCGAACTTAATCAGCCCCAGCATTTT. Its protein is CATQVELNQPQHF.

CDR3 nucleotide sequence: TGCGCCAGCAGCCAAGCCCGGGGAGGCAGCACTGAAGCTTTCTTT. This sequence encodes CASSQARGGSTEAFF. V usage is TRBV4-3 and J usage is TRBJ1-1; D is unclear. V dropped 1 base and J dropped 4 bases, with 13 bases sitting between them. The germline gives CDR1 LGHNA, CDR2 YSLEER. The CDR3 is made up of 15 amino acids.

The chain employs TRBV5-1 and TRBJ1-1, with D possibly TRBD1 on 5 matching bases. CDR3 length: 13 amino acids. CDR1 SGHRS and CDR2 YFSETQ come from the germline V gene. V was trimmed by 8 bases and J by 5 bases, leaving 16 bases between them. Here the CDR3 DNA reads TGCGCCAGTACTTCGACCGGGGGAACTGAAGCTTTCTTT. Amino acid sequence: CASTSTGGTEAFF. Full variable domain (missing parts from reference TRBV5-1 and TRBJ1-1): KAGVTQTPRYLIKTRGQQVTLSCSPISGHRSVSWYQQTPGQGLQFLFEYFSETQRNKGNFPGRFSGRQFSNSRSEMNVSTLELGDSALYLCASTSTGGTEAFFGQGTRLTVV.

V is TRBV30 and J is TRBJ2-7; 7 nucleotides align to TRBD1. The V and J ends lost 4 bases and 2 bases, in that order; junction bases with no gene match: 5. There are 13 residues in the CDR3. CDR1 GTSNPN and CDR2 SVGIG come from the germline V gene (reference sequence). The CDR3 region has the DNA TGTGCCTGGACCTGGACAGGAGCCTACGAGCAGTACTTC. Translation: CAWTWTGAYEQYF.

This clone was seen more than once but under ten times. The chain is built from TRBV15 and TRBJ1-1; 7 nucleotides line up with TRBD1. The CDR3 runs 15 residues. Germline V gene lookup returns CDR1 LNHNV and CDR2 YYDKDF (reference sequence). The V and J ends lost 6 bases and 0 bases, in that order; junction bases with no gene match: 7. This CDR3 is CATRTGSGMNTEAFF. The CDR3 coding sequence is TGTGCCACCAGGACAGGGAGCGGTATGAACACTGAAGCTTTCTTT.

The chain uses TRBV9 and TRBJ2-4; no reliable D call. The CDR3 runs 16 residues. The V gene lost 0 bases and the J gene lost 4 bases, with 14 bases spanning the gap. CDR1 SGDLS and CDR2 YYNGEE come from the germline V gene. The CDR3 spells CASSVASGPPKNIQYF. In DNA form, the CDR3 reads TGTGCCAGCAGCGTAGCTTCAGGTCCACCGAAAAACATTCAGTACTTC.

The chain has TRBV11-2 and TRBJ1-1; TRBD1 is a possible D gene (5 bases). Trimming removed 8 bases from V and 5 bases from J, with 15 bases in between. This CDR3 spans 13 amino acids. Germline V gene sequence: CDR1 SGHAT, CDR2 FQNNGV. In DNA form, the CDR3 reads TGTGCCAGCCAACCGGCGGGGACGACTGAAGCTTTCTTT. The encoded protein is CASQPAGTTEAFF.

This clone showed up just a few times. The chain combines TRBV7-9 with TRBJ1-1; D gene uncertain. CDR1 SEHNR and CDR2 FQNEAQ come from the germline V gene (reference sequence). With 4 bases removed from V and 3 bases from J, the gap between germline ends came to 3 bases. CDR3 size: 11 residues. CDR3 amino acids: CASSSDTEAFF. CDR3 DNA: TGTGCCAGCAGCTCAGACACTGAAGCTTTCTTT.

This clone is a singleton in its sample. The rearrangement links TRBV29-1 to TRBJ2-5; TRBD2 agrees at 8 bases. J gave up 4 bases and V 4 bases, and 8 bases lay outside the gene matches. CDR1 SQVTM and CDR2 ANQGSEA come from the germline V gene. The CDR3 extends over 14 amino acids. In DNA form, the CDR3 reads TGCAGCGTTGGACGGGAGGGCCGCGGAGAGACCCAGTACTTC. As protein: CSVGREGRGETQYF.

The rearrangement joins TRBV19 to TRBJ1-1, with a possible D match to TRBD1 (5 bases). V lost 3 bases and J 0 bases, leaving 5 bases between the germline ends. Germline V gene sequence: CDR1 LNHDA, CDR2 SQIVND (reference sequence). The CDR3 contains 13 residues. Written as DNA, the CDR3 is TGTGCCAGTAGTATCAGGGTGAACACTGAAGCTTTCTTT. Translated: CASSIRVNTEAFF.

The genes are TRBV7-8 and TRBJ1-2; 7 bases agree with TRBD1. This CDR3 is built from 16 residues. Trimming removed 5 bases from V and 6 bases from J; junction bases left unmatched: 15. Germline-derived CDR1 and CDR2 are SGHVS and FQNEAQ. The CDR3 DNA reads as TGTGCCAGCAGCCTTTACAAGACAGGGTTAGAGGATGGCTACACCTTC. It encodes CASSLYKTGLEDGYTF. Complete variable domain (other parts from reference TRBV7-8 and TRBJ1-2): GAGVSQSPRYKVAKRGQDVALRCDPISGHVSLFWYQQALGQGPEFLTYFQNEAQLDKSGLPSDRFFAERPEGSVSTLKIQRTQQEDSAVYLCASSLYKTGLEDGYTFGSGTRLTVV.

A word on this clone: The limits of the CDR3 on the DNA are not certain, so only TCRdb's listed CDR3 is given. This sequence joins TRBV5-6 and TRBJ2-2; whether TRBD2, the table's D call, matches the DNA was not checked. Looked up from germline, CDR1 is SGHDT and CDR2 is YYEEEE. The CDR3 length is 14 residues, termini included. The CDR3 sequence is CASSFGSGTGELFF.

This clone was seen a few times. V and J are TRBV25-1 and TRBJ2-3; TRBD2 aligns across 10 bases. CDR3 length: 15 amino acids. Germline CDR1 reads MGHDK; CDR2 reads SYGVNS. Unmatched junction bases numbered 3, after V lost 1 base and J lost 5 bases. CDR3 DNA: TGTGCCAGCAGTGAATTCCGGACTAGCGGAGATACGCAGTATTTT. Translated: CASSEFRTSGDTQYF. Supplemented by reference TRBV25-1 and TRBJ2-3, the full variable domain reads EADIYQTPRYLVIGTGKKITLECSQTMGHDKMYWYQQDPGMELHLIHYSYGVNSTEKGDLSSESTVSRIRTEHFPLTLESARPSHTSQYLCASSEFRTSGDTQYFGPGTRLTVL.

The chain employs TRBV11-2 and TRBJ1-2, with 12 bases aligning to TRBD1. The CDR3 runs to 16 residues. Unmatched junction bases numbered 7, after V lost 0 bases and J lost 8 bases. CDR1 is SGHAT and CDR2 is FQNNGV in the germline V gene. The CDR3 is CASSLDRDRGRRGYTF. The CDR3 DNA sequence: TGTGCCAGCAGCTTAGATAGGGACAGGGGGCGTCGAGGCTACACCTTC. Filled out from reference TRBV11-2 and TRBJ1-2, the complete variable domain reads EAGVAQSPRYKIIEKRQSVAFWCNPISGHATLYWYQQILGQGPKLLIQFQNNGVVDDSQLPKDRFSAERLKGVDSTLKIQPAKLEDSAVYLCASSLDRDRGRRGYTFGSGTRLTVV.

DNA of the CDR3: TGTGCCTGGAGCTCTCTGCGTCCTGAGCAGTTCTTC. Its translation: CAWSSLRPEQFF. The chain uses TRBV30 and TRBJ2-1; D is unclear. Germline values: CDR1 GTSNPN, CDR2 SVGIG (reference sequence). Trimming removed 3 bases at V and 9 bases at J, with 12 bases between. This CDR3 is built from 12 residues.

This clone occurred once. This chain connects TRBV28 to TRBJ2-5; perhaps TRBD2 as D (5 bases). The CDR3 has 15 residues. Germline V CDR1 and CDR2: MDHEN, SYDVKM. V was cut by 2 bases and J by 6 bases, with 16 bases left in between. The CDR3, as DNA: TGTGCCAGCAGTTTACCGGAGGCCGCCGCGAAGACCCAGTACTTC. It is translated as CASSLPEAAAKTQYF.

This clone was seen a single time. The chain carries TRBV25-1 and TRBJ2-5; no firm D call. V lost 8 bases, J lost 4 bases, and 11 bases lay in between. The CDR3 loop spans 12 amino acids. CDR1 is MGHDK, CDR2 SYGVNS, per germline. The CDR3 DNA follows: TGTGCCAGCCTCGAGAGTACAGAGACCCAGTACTTC. Encoded protein: CASLESTETQYF.

The chain has TRBV18 and TRBJ2-1; 9 nucleotides match TRBD2. The CDR3 loop spans 16 amino acids. From germline, CDR1 is KGHSH and CDR2 LQKENI. V was pared by 2 bases and J by 7 bases, with 9 bases of the junction left unmatched. The CDR3 loop reads CASSPYQRGEKNEQFF. For the CDR3, the DNA is TGTGCCAGCTCACCATATCAGCGGGGGGAGAAAAATGAGCAGTTCTTC.